This T cell receptor beta chain was documented in a study of vaccination effects on CD4 cells after COVID-19. Study-wide context: Post-vaccine draws lagged the second dose by a median of 72 days. Study-level points and caveats: Late post-vaccination, clones induced by infection and those induced by vaccine underwent marked clonal contraction.

The germline V gene has CDR1 KGHSH and CDR2 LQKENI. V was trimmed by 6 bases and J by 10 bases, leaving 15 bases between them. CDR3 length: 12 residues. Profiled with immunoSEQ multiplex PCR; TCRdb holds only in-frame clones, not every one. The table has roughly 45,000 clones, around 70% seen once. As to this clone: Its target is not known.

Cultured cells yielded isolated CD4+ T cells after nine to ten days. Two doses of BNT162b2 or mRNA-1273 vaccine were administered to participants. Cultures had half their medium replaced with IL-2 medium on days 3 and 7. J is TRBJ1-2 and V is TRBV18; tentatively, D is TRBD1 (5 bases). The sequenced sample was CD4+ T cells from PBMCs cultured without peptide, obtained after COVID-19 vaccination. The source is a human donor who received a COVID-19 vaccine. CDR3 nucleotides: TGTGCCAGCTCCGACAGCCCGTCCCTCTACACCTTC. Translation gives CASSDSPSLYTF.